The 18 T cell receptor beta chains reported below all come from one sample, sequenced in a study of T cell repertoires in cytomegalovirus infection. One entry per CDR3 protein results from TCRdb running MiXCR on the reads. This sample has about 150,000 distinct CDR3 sequences, with 23% found just once. Sequenced sample: PBMCs. The receptors shown here come from a human donor in good health (CMV status not recorded). Some clones in this sample may be carry-over from other donors' samples.

There are a few counts of this clonotype. The chain has TRBV20-1 and TRBJ1-2; 8 positions match TRBD1. Germline loops: CDR1 DFQATT, CDR2 SNEGSKA (reference sequence). CDR3 size: 13 residues. V shed 3 bases, J shed 4 bases, and the junction held 4 bases outside the gene matches. The CDR3 reads CSARGQETYGYTF. The CDR3 nucleotides read TGCAGTGCTAGGGGACAGGAGACCTATGGCTACACCTTC.

This chain links TRBV27 with TRBJ2-5; 8 positions match TRBD1. Germline CDR1 reads MNHEY; CDR2 reads SMNVEV (reference sequence). CDR3 length: 16 residues. The ends lost 7 bases at V and 0 bases at J; junction bases unmatched: 10. CDR3 nucleotide sequence: TGTGCCAGCAAACCCGCGGGACAGGCGTACCAAGAGACCCAGTACTTC. This encodes CASKPAGQAYQETQYF.

This clonotype was picked up a small number of times. This chain links TRBV7-6 with TRBJ2-5, with 9 bases identical to TRBD2. CDR1 is SGHVS, CDR2 FNYEAQ, per germline. CDR3 length: 17 amino acids. V was clipped by 1 base and J by 5 bases; unmatched bases: 11. Here the CDR3 DNA reads TGTGCCAGCAGCTTAGAGGTTCTAGCGGGACGGGGGGAGACCCAGTACTTC. It is translated as CASSLEVLAGRGETQYF.

This clonotype was counted a few times. CDR3 in DNA: TGTGCCAGCAGACGGACAGGGGGGACTGAAGCTTTCTTT. It specifies CASRRTGGTEAFF. This rearrangement joins TRBV6-5 to TRBJ1-1, with 10 bases fitting TRBD1. V trimming: 6 bases; J trimming: 5 bases; junction bases outside the gene matches: 3. Germline assignment: CDR1 MNHEY and CDR2 SVGAGI. There are 13 residues in the CDR3.

This clonotype was observed a few times. This sequence joins TRBV28 and TRBJ1-3; 9 positions agree with TRBD1. With 3 bases clipped from V and 5 bases from J, the junction kept 8 bases outside the gene matches. This CDR3 contains 16 residues. Germline CDR1 MDHEN, CDR2 SYDVKM. The CDR3 protein is CASSLAGTGNRNTIYF. Written as DNA, the CDR3 is TGTGCCAGCAGTTTGGCCGGGACAGGGAACCGAAACACCATATATTTT.

The chain recombines TRBV5-1 with TRBJ2-1; a possible D gene is TRBD1 (6 bases). Germline CDR1 SGHRS, CDR2 YFSETQ. Trimming left V 4 bases short and J 5 bases short, with 19 bases between. The CDR3 is made up of 16 amino acids. Here the CDR3 DNA reads TGCGCCAGCAGCGAGGACAGTTTGCTTAAGGACAATGAGCAGTTCTTC. It codes for CASSEDSLLKDNEQFF.

The rearrangement links TRBV5-6 to TRBJ1-1, with D possibly TRBD1 on 6 matching bases. In germline, CDR1 is SGHDT, CDR2 YYEEEE. This CDR3 region has 16 residues. Trimming left V 1 base short and J 8 bases short, with 21 bases between. CDR3 coding DNA: TGTGCCAGCAGCTTGAAGGAGGTCGGGGGGCGAGGGGAAGCTTTCTTT. Translation gives CASSLKEVGGRGEAFF.

V gene TRBV2 combines with J gene TRBJ2-2; D gene unclear. V lost 7 bases and J lost 2, with 14 bases in between. The CDR3 is 15 residues long. The germline gives CDR1 SNHLY, CDR2 FYNNEI. The CDR3 nucleotides read TGTGCCAGCAAGGGCCGAGACATAAACACCGGGGAGCTGTTTTTT. Amino acid sequence: CASKGRDINTGELFF.

The chain has TRBV20-1 and TRBJ2-7, with TRBD1 as a possible D gene (6 bases). The germline V gene encodes CDR1 DFQATT and CDR2 SNEGSKA (reference sequence). V lost 0 bases, J lost 2 bases, and 14 bases lay in between. This CDR3 is built from 15 residues. CDR3 nucleotide sequence: TGCAGTGCTAGAGATTGGACAGCTTTTACCTACGAGCAGTACTTC. Translating it yields CSARDWTAFTYEQYF.

V and J are TRBV18 and TRBJ1-2; TRBD1 is a possible D gene (6 bases). The CDR3 consists of 14 residues. Germline V gene lookup returns CDR1 KGHSH and CDR2 LQKENI. Deletions cut 2 bases from V and 8 bases from J, with 15 bases between. CDR3 protein: CASSPGAQGGGYTF. The CDR3 DNA reads TGTGCCAGCTCACCAGGGGCACAGGGCGGCGGCTACACCTTC.

This clonotype was seen ten or more times. The V call is TRBV7-8, the J call TRBJ1-4; 9 bases map to TRBD1. This CDR3 contains 15 residues. V lost 4 bases, J lost 5 bases, and 5 bases stayed unmatched. Germline V lookup: CDR1 SGHVS, CDR2 FQNEAQ. The CDR3 spells CASSSPGTGNEKLFF. As DNA, the CDR3 is TGTGCCAGCAGCTCGCCCGGGACAGGGAATGAAAAACTGTTTTTT.

The rearrangement links TRBV19 to TRBJ1-5; 10 bases match TRBD1. The junction had 10 bases not matched to a gene; V was cut back by 4 bases and J by 4 bases. The CDR3 is 17 amino acids. From germline, CDR1 is LNHDA and CDR2 SQIVND (reference sequence). CDR3 sequence (DNA): TGTGCCAGTAGTACAACGGGGACAGGGGTTATGAATCAGCCCCAGCATTTT. As protein: CASSTTGTGVMNQPQHF.

V and J are TRBV5-5 and TRBJ2-5, with 7 bases matching TRBD1. J lost 1 base, V lost 4 bases, and 7 bases had no gene match. CDR3 length: 15 amino acids. The germline CDR1 and CDR2 sequences are SGHKS and YYEKEE (reference sequence). The DNA of the CDR3 is TGTGCCAGCAGCCCAGGGACAGCCCCCCAAGAGACCCAGTACTTC. Amino acids: CASSPGTAPQETQYF.

This clonotype was counted ten times or more. The rearrangement uses TRBV7-3 and TRBJ2-1; TRBD2 matches at 8 bases. Looked up from germline, CDR1 is SGHTA and CDR2 is FQGTGA. The J segment lost 6 bases and the V segment lost 1 base, leaving 5 bases of the junction unmatched. CDR3 size: 15 residues. In DNA, the CDR3 is TGTGCCAGCAGCTTAAACGCGGGAGGCCTCAATGAGCAGTTCTTC. As protein: CASSLNAGGLNEQFF. The full variable domain, completed using reference TRBV7-3 and TRBJ2-1, is GAGVSQTPSNKVTEKGKYVELRCDPISGHTALYWYRQSLGQGPEFLIYFQGTGAADDSGLPNDRFFAVRPEGSVSTLKIQRTERGDSAVYLCASSLNAGGLNEQFFGPGTRLTVL.

This clonotype showed up many times. This chain uses TRBV7-8 with TRBJ2-5; 8 nucleotides line up with TRBD2. The V segment lost 6 bases and the J segment 9 bases; nucleotides outside the gene matches: 18. Looked up from germline, CDR1 is SGHVS and CDR2 is FQNEAQ. This CDR3 has 16 amino acids. The CDR3 region is CASRPPRTSPLQAQYF. The CDR3 nucleotides read TGTGCCAGCAGACCCCCTCGGACTAGCCCCCTACAGGCCCAGTACTTC.

V usage is TRBV19 and J usage is TRBJ2-1, with a weak D call TRBD2 (6 bases). This CDR3 comprises 16 residues. Germline V CDR1 and CDR2: LNHDA, SQIVND (reference sequence). The germline V and J ends were trimmed by 7 bases and 0 bases, with 16 bases remaining between them. The CDR3 loop is CASIRGTHSSYNEQFF. In DNA, the CDR3 is TGTGCCAGTATTCGCGGGACTCACAGCTCCTACAATGAGCAGTTCTTC. The full variable domain, completed using reference TRBV19 and TRBJ2-1, is DGGITQSPKYLFRKEGQNVTLSCEQNLNHDAMYWYRQDPGQGLRLIYYSQIVNDFQKGDIAEGYSVSREKKESFPLTVTSAQKNPTAFYLCASIRGTHSSYNEQFFGPGTRLTVL.

This clonotype was observed a few times. This chain joins TRBV12-3 or TRBV12-4 and TRBJ2-2, with D possibly being TRBD1 or TRBD2 (6 bases each). The V and J ends lost 8 bases and 5 bases respectively, with 18 bases between them. The CDR3 runs to 15 residues. The CDR3 DNA sequence: TGTGCCAGCGTATCTGGGGGGCGGAAAACCGGGGAGCTGTTTTTT. Its protein product is CASVSGGRKTGELFF.

V usage is TRBV5-1 and J usage is TRBJ2-5; D gene unclear. Trimming removed 4 bases from V and 3 bases from J, with 19 bases in between. Germline lookup yields CDR1 SGHRS and CDR2 YFSETQ. This CDR3 has 16 residues. DNA for the CDR3: TGCGCCAGCAGCCCACCCTCGAGCAGAAACGAAGAGACCCAGTACTTC. Translation: CASSPPSSRNEETQYF. Full variable domain (rest looked up from reference TRBV5-1 and TRBJ2-5): KAGVTQTPRYLIKTRGQQVTLSCSPISGHRSVSWYQQTPGQGLQFLFEYFSETQRNKGNFPGRFSGRQFSNSRSEMNVSTLELGDSALYLCASSPPSSRNEETQYFGPGTRLLVL.